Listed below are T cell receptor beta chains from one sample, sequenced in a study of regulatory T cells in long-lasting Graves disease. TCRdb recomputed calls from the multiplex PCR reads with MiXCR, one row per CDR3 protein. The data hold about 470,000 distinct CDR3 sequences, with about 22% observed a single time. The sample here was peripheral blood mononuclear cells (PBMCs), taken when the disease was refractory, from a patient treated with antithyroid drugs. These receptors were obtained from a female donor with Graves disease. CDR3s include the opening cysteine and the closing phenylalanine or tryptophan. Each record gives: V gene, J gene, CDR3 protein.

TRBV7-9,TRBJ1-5,CASSFGSDQPQHF
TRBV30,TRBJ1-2,CAWKGRGRGIYGYTF
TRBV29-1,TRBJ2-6,CSVGTGAAGANVLTF
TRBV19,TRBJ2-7,CASSTGQSYEQYF
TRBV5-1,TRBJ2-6,CASSFPGTGFSSGANVLTF
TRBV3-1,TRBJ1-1,CASSWTWNTEAFF
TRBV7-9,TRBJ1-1,CASSPPTGTNTEAFF
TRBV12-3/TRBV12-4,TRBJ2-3,CASSNPGASGDRDTQYF
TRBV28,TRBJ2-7,CASTNGWGRANYEQYF
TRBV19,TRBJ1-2,CASRWAETSHFYGYTF
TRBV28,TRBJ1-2,CASSPPTANYGYTF
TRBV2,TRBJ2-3,CASRFRGGSDTQYF
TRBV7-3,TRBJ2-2,CASSPGTGETTGELFF
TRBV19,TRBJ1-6,CASCRQAPLAPLHF
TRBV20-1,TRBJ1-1,CSAWKTTGDPEAFF
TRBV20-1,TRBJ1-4,CSALQGRGDEKLFF
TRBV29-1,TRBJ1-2,CSVGQGGDRDVDYTF
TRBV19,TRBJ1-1,CAAGQKNTEAFF
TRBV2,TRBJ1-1,CASRENTNTEAFF
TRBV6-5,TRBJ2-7,CASSYTSGVVLSVQYF
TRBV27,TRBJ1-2,CASSLGGQGAIGYTF
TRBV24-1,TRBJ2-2,CATSDGSWDTGELFF
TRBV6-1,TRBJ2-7,CASSHGLGEQYF
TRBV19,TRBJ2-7,CASSRIAGGNSYEQYF
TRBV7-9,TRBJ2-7,CASSLRDRANEQYF
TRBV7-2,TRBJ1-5,CASSQGQRGGNQPQHF
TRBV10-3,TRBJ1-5,CAISDRQEVGDQPQHF
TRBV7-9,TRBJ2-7,CASSLIQGEQYF
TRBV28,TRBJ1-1,CASRLVMNTEAFF
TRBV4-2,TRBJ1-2,CASSQEGGTGELYGYTF
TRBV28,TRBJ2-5,CATSLGTSGGAIPPQETQYF
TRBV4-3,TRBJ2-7,CASSQALDSFSYEQYF
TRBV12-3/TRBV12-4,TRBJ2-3,CASSPRGSGVGSTDTQYF
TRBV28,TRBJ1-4,CASTSFRANEKLFF
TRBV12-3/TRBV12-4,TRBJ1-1,CASSRTGLGTEAFF
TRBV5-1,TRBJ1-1,CASSFGTGGSTEAFF
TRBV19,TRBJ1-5,CASSPIGVGQPQHF
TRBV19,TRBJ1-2,CASSPWTGPSYGYTF
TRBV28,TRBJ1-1,CASRTQGWSEAFF
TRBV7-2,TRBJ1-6,CASSIYRARNSPLHF
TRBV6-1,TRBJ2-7,CASSRTVFEQYF
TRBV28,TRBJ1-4,CASSLLHRELFF
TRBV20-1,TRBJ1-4,CSARMGSGKLFF
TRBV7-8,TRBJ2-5,CASSPTGQAEETQYF
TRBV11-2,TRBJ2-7,CASSFGGSGYEQYF
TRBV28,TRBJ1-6,CASSLPRQGPLYNSPLHF
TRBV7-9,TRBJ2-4,CASSLGGGKNIQYF
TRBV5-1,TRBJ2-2,CASSRNPETSNTGELFF
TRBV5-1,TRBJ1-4,CASSLGGSVGEKLFF
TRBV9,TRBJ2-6,CASTGLSSGANVLTF
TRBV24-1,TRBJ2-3,CATSESTGADTQYF
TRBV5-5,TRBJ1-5,CASSTGTHGQPQHF
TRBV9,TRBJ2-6,CASSGGLGRSGANVLTF
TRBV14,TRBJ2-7,CASSQGGAAYEQYF
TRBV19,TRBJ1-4,CASIGRGQGSVNEKLFF
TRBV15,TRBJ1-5,CATSSRDRSSQPQHF
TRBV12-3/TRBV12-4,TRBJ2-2,CASSPPGALNTGELFF